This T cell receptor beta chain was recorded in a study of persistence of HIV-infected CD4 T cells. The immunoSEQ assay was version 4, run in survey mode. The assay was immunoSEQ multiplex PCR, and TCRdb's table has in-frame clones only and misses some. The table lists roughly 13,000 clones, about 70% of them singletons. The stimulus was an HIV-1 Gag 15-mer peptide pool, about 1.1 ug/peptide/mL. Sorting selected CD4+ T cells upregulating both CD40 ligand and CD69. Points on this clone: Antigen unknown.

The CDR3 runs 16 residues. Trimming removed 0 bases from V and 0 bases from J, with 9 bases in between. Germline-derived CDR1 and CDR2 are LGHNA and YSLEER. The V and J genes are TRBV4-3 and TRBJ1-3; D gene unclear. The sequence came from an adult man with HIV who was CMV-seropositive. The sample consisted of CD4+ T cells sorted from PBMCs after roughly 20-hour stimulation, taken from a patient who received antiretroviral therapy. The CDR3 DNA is TGCGCCAGCAGCCAAGATCAACATTACTCTGGAAACACCATATATTTT. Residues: CASSQDQHYSGNTIYF.